The entry below gives a single T cell receptor beta chain sequence along with its context. What antigen it recognizes has not been identified. Base quality data are lacking; no much larger clone is found one base away. CDR1 and CDR2 are drawn from the germline V gene: WSHSY, SAAADI. The CDR3 runs 12 residues from the cysteine to the phenylalanine. Only the CDR3 region is kept as DNA, spanning 36 bases read in frame from base 1. Trimming takes 8 bases from V and 2 bases from J, and the germline ends sit 8 bases apart. This record comes from a study of vaccination effects on CD4 cells after COVID-19 (dated by TCRdb to between 2020 and 2023). In terms of the full investigation: In the ViraFEST assay, PBMC were stimulated with viral peptide pools, and TCR sequencing was then used to find antigen-specific CD4+ T cell clonotypes based on their expansion. Altogether, roughly 10 COVID-19 convalescent patients and 4 SARS-CoV-2-naive healthy vaccine recipients made up the full study. In both COVID-19 convalescent patients and infection-naive vaccine recipients, the study compared SARS-CoV-2 spike-specific CD4+ TCR repertoires from before mRNA vaccination with those from after it. Each well held roughly 2 million PBMC cultured in IMDM containing about 5.4% human AB serum, 8.5 to 10 IU/ml IL-2 and gentamicin, along with around 11 ug/ml peptides. Post-vaccine samples across the study were collected a median of 72 days after the second dose, with a range of 14 to 241. The Oncomine TCR Beta short-read assay on an Illumina iSeq 100 was used to sequence cultures from other donors in the study.

The library was prepared using the immunoSEQ multiplex PCR assay. DNA from the cultured, isolated CD4+ T cells was subjected to TCR beta CDR3 sequencing. Concerning the study's data processing: Non-productive TCR sequences were discarded, and reads were trimmed to the CDR3 region, with only CDR3s of 7 or more amino acids retained. Antigen-specific clonotypes were identified using the MANAFEST web app by comparison of expansion in peptide wells against reference cultures. To be called positive, a clone needed expansion at FDR<0.05 compared with the reference and with all other wells, an odds ratio greater than 5, and a frequency greater than 0.1% in two replicate wells. Cross-reactive clonotypes were defined as significantly expanded in SARS-CoV-2 spike wells and in at least one common cold coronavirus spike condition. Using the stringdist R package, CDR3 similarity was measured by Levenshtein distance, and unrooted trees were constructed with ape in R 3.6.1. In TCRdb, the immuneACCESS table is reduced to in-frame sequences with V and J assigned. These tables do not hold every clone; where another copy was compared, an unresolved V gene accounts for under half, and the others remain unexplained. That table gives V, J and clone size, and the DNA gave D and trimming. The sample data list tens of thousands of clones, and approximately 79% of these were observed just once. The top ten clones comprise about 2.5% of the sample.

Study-wide conclusions, independent of this receptor: In healthy vaccine recipients, vaccine-induced clones were almost all SARS-CoV-2 mono-reactive, with only 1 of 255 cross-reactive with common cold coronaviruses. At late post-vaccination timepoints, both infection-induced and vaccine-induced clones showed marked clonal contraction, consistent with waning T cell responses. Only a small number of convalescent patients were included, and no early post-infection timepoints were available, which limited the study.

After around 10 days of culture, CD4+ T cells were isolated with the EasySep CD4+ T cell isolation kit. Each participant received two doses of an mRNA SARS-CoV-2 vaccine, either BNT162b2 or mRNA-1273. The absence of prior SARS-CoV-2 infection in healthy vaccine recipients was confirmed by negative nucleocapsid antibodies before and after vaccination. Half of the culture medium was replaced with fresh IL-2-containing medium on days 3 and 7. Unless noted otherwise, every peptide stimulation condition was grown in triplicate wells. PBMC were separated from whole blood using Ficoll-Paque Plus gradient centrifugation and were then either cryopreserved at -140C or used fresh. The QIAamp micro DNA kit was used to extract genomic DNA from the cultured CD4+ T cells.

This receptor was identified in a human donor who received a COVID-19 vaccine. Rearrangement joined TRBV10-2 to TRBJ2-3, with the D gene not clear enough to name. Here the sequenced sample was CD4+ T cells from PBMCs cultured without peptide, taken after COVID-19 vaccination. For the CDR3, the sequence is CASSLVTDTQYF. The DNA sequence is TGCGCCAGCTCCCTGGTCACAGATACGCAGTATTTT.